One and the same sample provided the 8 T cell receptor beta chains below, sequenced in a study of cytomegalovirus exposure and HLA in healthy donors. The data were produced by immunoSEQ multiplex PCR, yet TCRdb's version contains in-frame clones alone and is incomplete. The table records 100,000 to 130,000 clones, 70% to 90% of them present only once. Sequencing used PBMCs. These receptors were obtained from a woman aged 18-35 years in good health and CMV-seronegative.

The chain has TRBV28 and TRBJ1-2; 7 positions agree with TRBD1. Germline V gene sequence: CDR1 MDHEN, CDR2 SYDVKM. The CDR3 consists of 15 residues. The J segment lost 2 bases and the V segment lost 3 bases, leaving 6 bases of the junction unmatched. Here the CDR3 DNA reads TGTGCCAGCAGTTTCCGGGACAGCGTCAACTATGGCTACACCTTC. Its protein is CASSFRDSVNYGYTF.

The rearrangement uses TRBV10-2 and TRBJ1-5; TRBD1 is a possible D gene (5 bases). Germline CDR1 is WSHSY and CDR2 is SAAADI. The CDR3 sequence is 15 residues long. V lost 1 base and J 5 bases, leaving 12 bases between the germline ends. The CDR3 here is CASSEYSGGDQPQHF. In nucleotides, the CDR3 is TGCGCCAGCAGTGAGTATTCGGGAGGGGATCAGCCCCAGCATTTT.

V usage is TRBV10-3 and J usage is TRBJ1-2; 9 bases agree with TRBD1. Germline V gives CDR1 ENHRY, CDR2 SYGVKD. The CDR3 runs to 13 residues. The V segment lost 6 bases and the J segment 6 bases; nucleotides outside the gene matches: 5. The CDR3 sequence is CAIRDRTGDGYTF. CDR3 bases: TGTGCCATCAGGGACCGGACAGGGGATGGCTACACCTTC.

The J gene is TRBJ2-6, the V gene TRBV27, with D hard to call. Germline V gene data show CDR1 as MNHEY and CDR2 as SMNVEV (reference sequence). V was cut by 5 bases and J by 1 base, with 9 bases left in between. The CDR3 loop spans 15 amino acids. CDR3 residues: CASSNAGSGANVLTF. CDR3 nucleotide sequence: TGTGCCAGCAGTAATGCCGGGTCTGGGGCCAACGTCCTGACTTTC. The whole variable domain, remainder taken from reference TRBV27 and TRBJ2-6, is EAQVTQNPRYLITVTGKKLTVTCSQNMNHEYMSWYRQDPGLGLRQIYYSMNVEVTDKGDVPEGYKVSRKEKRNFPLILESPSPNQTSLYFCASSNAGSGANVLTFGAGSRLTVL.

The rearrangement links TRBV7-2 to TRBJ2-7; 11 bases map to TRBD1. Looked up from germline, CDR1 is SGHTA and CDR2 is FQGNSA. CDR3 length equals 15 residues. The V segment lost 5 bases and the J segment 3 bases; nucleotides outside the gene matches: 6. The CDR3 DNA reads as TGTGCCAGCAGCCTCGGACAGGGGGCCTTCTACGAGCAGTACTTC. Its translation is CASSLGQGAFYEQYF. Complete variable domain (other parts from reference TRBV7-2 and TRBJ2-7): GAGVSQSPSNKVTEKGKDVELRCDPISGHTALYWYRQSLGQGLEFLIYFQGNSAPDKSGLPSDRFSAERTGGSVSTLTIQRTQQEDSAVYLCASSLGQGAFYEQYFGPGTRLTVT.

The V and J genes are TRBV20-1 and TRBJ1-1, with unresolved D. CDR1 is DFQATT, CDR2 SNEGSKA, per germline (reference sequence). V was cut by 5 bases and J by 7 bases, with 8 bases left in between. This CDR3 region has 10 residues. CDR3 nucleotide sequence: TGCAGTGCTTCGTACTTTGAAGCTTTCTTT. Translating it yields CSASYFEAFF.

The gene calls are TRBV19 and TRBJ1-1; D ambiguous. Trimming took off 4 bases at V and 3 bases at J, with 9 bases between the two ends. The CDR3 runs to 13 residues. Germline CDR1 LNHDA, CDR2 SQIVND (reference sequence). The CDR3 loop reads CASSTQQYTEAFF. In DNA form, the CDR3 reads TGTGCCAGTAGTACCCAACAGTACACTGAAGCTTTCTTT.

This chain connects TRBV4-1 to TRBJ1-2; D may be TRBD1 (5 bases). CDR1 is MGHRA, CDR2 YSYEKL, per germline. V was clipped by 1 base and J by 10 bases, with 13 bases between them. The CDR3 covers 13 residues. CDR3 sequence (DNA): TGCGCCAGCAGCCAAGGGTCAGGGTCTGTCTACACCTTC. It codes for CASSQGSGSVYTF.